Listed below are T cell receptor beta chains from one sample, sequenced in a study of blood T cells in healthy people across ages. Each CDR3 protein gets one entry after TCRdb re-called the 5' RACE reads with MiXCR. The sample lists around 1.5 million distinct CDR3 sequences; roughly 40% were seen once. The specimen was blood. The receptors stem from a woman aged 18-29 years in good health. Each CDR3 is given with its conserved first and last residue. D genes are given only for firm matches. Not all rows give a size; the values are once, few, many and, for expanded clones, a class.

V,J,size,D,CDR3,DNA
TRBV5-6,TRBJ2-5,.,TRBD2,CASSRLAGAANEQYF,TGTGCCAGCAGCCGACTAGCGGGAGCGGCCAATGAGCAGTACTTC
TRBV20-1,TRBJ2-1,.,TRBD2,CSAGISGGARNEQFF,TGCAGTGCTGGGATTAGCGGGGGGGCGCGCAATGAGCAGTTCTTC
TRBV4-1,TRBJ2-7,few,.,CASSQVPQVQYEQYF,TGCGCCAGCAGCCAAGTCCCCCAGGTACAATACGAGCAGTACTTC
TRBV6-1,TRBJ2-1,few,.,CASRPGGYSSYNEQFF,TGTGCCAGCAGGCCCGGGGGCTATAGCTCCTACAATGAGCAGTTCTTC
TRBV3-1,TRBJ1-1,few,.,CASSQLPGEISTEAFF,TGTGCCAGCAGCCAACTCCCGGGAGAAATAAGCACTGAGGCTTTCTTT
TRBV20-1,TRBJ2-5,few,TRBD1,CSATRTGEETQYF,TGCAGTGCTACCCGGACAGGGGAGGAGACCCAGTACTTC
TRBV13,TRBJ2-7,.,.,CASSFARKGDEQYF,TGTGCCAGCAGCTTCGCCAGGAAAGGCGACGAGCAGTACTTC
TRBV2,TRBJ2-5,.,TRBD1,CASSTDRVGETQYF,TGTGCCAGCAGTACCGACAGGGTGGGGGAGACCCAGTACTTC
TRBV20-1,TRBJ1-5,few,.,CSARGDSQNQPQHF,TGCAGTGCTAGAGGGGACTCCCAAAATCAGCCCCAGCATTTT
TRBV7-8,TRBJ2-6,.,TRBD2,CASSLGGGWGSGANVLTF,TGTGCCAGCAGCTTAGGGGGGGGATGGGGCTCTGGGGCCAACGTCCTGACTTTC
TRBV20-1,TRBJ2-7,.,.,CSAAPGADYEQYF,TGCAGTGCGGCACCCGGGGCCGATTACGAGCAGTACTTC
TRBV9,TRBJ2-7,.,.,CASNVGNSYEQYF,TGTGCCAGCAATGTGGGAAACTCCTACGAGCAGTACTTC
TRBV20-1,TRBJ2-7,few,TRBD2,CSATSGAYEQYF,TGCAGTGCCACTAGCGGGGCCTACGAGCAGTACTTC
TRBV4-1,TRBJ1-2,.,.,CASSQESAKNYGYTF,TGCGCCAGCAGCCAAGAATCCGCGAAAAACTATGGCTACACCTTC
TRBV7-2,TRBJ2-7,few,TRBD2,CASSSGIPGLAGRSYEQYF,TGTGCCAGCAGCTCGGGAATACCGGGACTAGCGGGACGCTCCTACGAGCAGTACTTC
TRBV7-9,TRBJ2-1,.,TRBD2,CASNLPPGLAVPNEQFF,TGTGCCAGCAACCTCCCCCCGGGACTAGCGGTCCCCAATGAGCAGTTCTTC
TRBV7-9,TRBJ1-2,few,.,CASSLVAARYGYTF,TGTGCCAGCAGCTTAGTGGCGGCACGCTATGGCTACACCTTC
TRBV27,TRBJ2-5,.,TRBD1,CASSFPGQGPPQLETQYF,TGTGCCAGCAGTTTCCCCGGACAGGGGCCACCACAATTGGAGACCCAGTACTTC
TRBV29-1,TRBJ2-3,.,.,CSVGPQAQYF,TGCAGCGTGGGCCCCCAGGCGCAGTATTTT
TRBV12-3/TRBV12-4,TRBJ1-2,few,.,CASSPKMTCPTPGYTF,TGTGCCAGCAGTCCTAAAATGACATGCCCTACGCCTGGCTACACCTTC
TRBV10-3,TRBJ1-4,few,.,CAISESPRASTNEKLFF,TGTGCCATCAGTGAGAGTCCCAGAGCCTCAACTAATGAAAAACTGTTTTTT
TRBV20-1,TRBJ2-2,.,.,CSALGVPNTGELFF,TGCAGTGCTTTAGGGGTTCCTAACACCGGGGAGCTGTTTTTT
TRBV9,TRBJ1-2,.,TRBD1,CASSLQGASYGYTF,TGTGCCAGCAGCCTACAGGGGGCTAGCTATGGCTACACCTTC
TRBV30,TRBJ1-5,few,.,CAWNAGNQPQHF,TGTGCCTGGAATGCGGGCAATCAGCCCCAGCATTTT
TRBV28,TRBJ2-5,.,TRBD2,CASSSGGRTQYF,TGTGCCAGCAGTTCGGGGGGGCGGACCCAGTACTTC
TRBV7-7,TRBJ2-7,.,TRBD1,CASSFRTGGHYEQYF,TGTGCTAGCAGCTTCCGGACAGGGGGTCACTACGAGCAGTACTTC
TRBV27,TRBJ1-2,once,.,CASSLLDNWSGYTF,TGTGCCAGCAGTTTACTAGACAATTGGTCTGGCTACACCTTC
TRBV29-1,TRBJ2-3,.,.,CSVDRAVTDTQYF,TGCAGCGTTGATCGAGCTGTGACAGATACGCAGTATTTT
TRBV20-1,TRBJ1-1,.,.,CSARAYLGADEVFF,TGCAGTGCTAGAGCCTACCTCGGGGCGGATGAAGTTTTCTTT
TRBV28,TRBJ1-2,few,TRBD1,CASRVRSVGTGDYGYTF,TGTGCCAGCAGGGTCCGCTCCGTCGGGACAGGGGACTATGGCTACACCTTC
TRBV4-1,TRBJ2-3,.,.,CASSQDGAGAVGTDTQYF,TGCGCCAGCAGCCAAGATGGGGCAGGGGCGGTGGGGACAGATACGCAGTATTTT
TRBV5-1,TRBJ1-5,.,.,CASSLGGQTNQPQHF,TGCGCCAGCAGCTTGGGAGGGCAGACTAATCAGCCCCAGCATTTT
TRBV20-1,TRBJ2-1,.,TRBD2,CSASSVGLAGSSYNEQFF,TGCAGTGCTAGTAGCGTGGGTCTAGCGGGGAGCTCCTACAATGAGCAGTTCTTC
TRBV7-2,TRBJ2-3,.,.,CVSSLVLISTDTQYF,TGTGTCAGCAGCTTAGTGTTGATTAGCACAGATACGCAGTATTTT
TRBV18,TRBJ2-5,.,TRBD2,CASSPVERELGETQYF,TGTGCCAGCTCACCAGTCGAGCGGGAGTTGGGAGAGACCCAGTACTTC
TRBV18,TRBJ2-1,.,.,CASSLTPGALANEQFF,TGTGCCAGCTCACTAACACCGGGAGCCCTTGCCAATGAGCAGTTCTTC
TRBV20-1,TRBJ2-1,few,TRBD2,CSARPTSGGYNEQFF,TGCAGTGCTAGGCCGACTAGCGGGGGGTACAATGAGCAGTTCTTC
TRBV20-1,TRBJ1-2,.,TRBD1,CSAVVPPTPRGDFYGYTF,TGCAGTGCCGTCGTTCCCCCCACTCCCAGGGGGGACTTCTATGGCTACACCTTC
TRBV4-2,TRBJ2-3,.,TRBD1,CASSPREGATDTQYF,TGTGCCAGCAGCCCTCGTGAGGGGGCGACAGATACGCAGTATTTT
TRBV7-2,TRBJ1-5,few,TRBD1,CASSLDMGQYPNQPQHF,TGTGCCAGCAGCTTAGATATGGGACAGTATCCCAATCAGCCCCAGCATTTT
TRBV4-1,TRBJ1-1,.,.,CASSRNHEAFF,TGCGCCAGCAGCCGGAACCATGAAGCTTTCTTT
TRBV6-2/TRBV6-3,TRBJ1-6,.,.,CASSQTSPLHF,TGTGCCAGCAGCCAGACCTCACCCCTCCACTTT
TRBV25-1,TRBJ2-1,.,.,CASSAPGRKSYEQFF,TGTGCCAGCAGTGCCCCTGGGAGAAAGTCCTATGAGCAGTTCTTC